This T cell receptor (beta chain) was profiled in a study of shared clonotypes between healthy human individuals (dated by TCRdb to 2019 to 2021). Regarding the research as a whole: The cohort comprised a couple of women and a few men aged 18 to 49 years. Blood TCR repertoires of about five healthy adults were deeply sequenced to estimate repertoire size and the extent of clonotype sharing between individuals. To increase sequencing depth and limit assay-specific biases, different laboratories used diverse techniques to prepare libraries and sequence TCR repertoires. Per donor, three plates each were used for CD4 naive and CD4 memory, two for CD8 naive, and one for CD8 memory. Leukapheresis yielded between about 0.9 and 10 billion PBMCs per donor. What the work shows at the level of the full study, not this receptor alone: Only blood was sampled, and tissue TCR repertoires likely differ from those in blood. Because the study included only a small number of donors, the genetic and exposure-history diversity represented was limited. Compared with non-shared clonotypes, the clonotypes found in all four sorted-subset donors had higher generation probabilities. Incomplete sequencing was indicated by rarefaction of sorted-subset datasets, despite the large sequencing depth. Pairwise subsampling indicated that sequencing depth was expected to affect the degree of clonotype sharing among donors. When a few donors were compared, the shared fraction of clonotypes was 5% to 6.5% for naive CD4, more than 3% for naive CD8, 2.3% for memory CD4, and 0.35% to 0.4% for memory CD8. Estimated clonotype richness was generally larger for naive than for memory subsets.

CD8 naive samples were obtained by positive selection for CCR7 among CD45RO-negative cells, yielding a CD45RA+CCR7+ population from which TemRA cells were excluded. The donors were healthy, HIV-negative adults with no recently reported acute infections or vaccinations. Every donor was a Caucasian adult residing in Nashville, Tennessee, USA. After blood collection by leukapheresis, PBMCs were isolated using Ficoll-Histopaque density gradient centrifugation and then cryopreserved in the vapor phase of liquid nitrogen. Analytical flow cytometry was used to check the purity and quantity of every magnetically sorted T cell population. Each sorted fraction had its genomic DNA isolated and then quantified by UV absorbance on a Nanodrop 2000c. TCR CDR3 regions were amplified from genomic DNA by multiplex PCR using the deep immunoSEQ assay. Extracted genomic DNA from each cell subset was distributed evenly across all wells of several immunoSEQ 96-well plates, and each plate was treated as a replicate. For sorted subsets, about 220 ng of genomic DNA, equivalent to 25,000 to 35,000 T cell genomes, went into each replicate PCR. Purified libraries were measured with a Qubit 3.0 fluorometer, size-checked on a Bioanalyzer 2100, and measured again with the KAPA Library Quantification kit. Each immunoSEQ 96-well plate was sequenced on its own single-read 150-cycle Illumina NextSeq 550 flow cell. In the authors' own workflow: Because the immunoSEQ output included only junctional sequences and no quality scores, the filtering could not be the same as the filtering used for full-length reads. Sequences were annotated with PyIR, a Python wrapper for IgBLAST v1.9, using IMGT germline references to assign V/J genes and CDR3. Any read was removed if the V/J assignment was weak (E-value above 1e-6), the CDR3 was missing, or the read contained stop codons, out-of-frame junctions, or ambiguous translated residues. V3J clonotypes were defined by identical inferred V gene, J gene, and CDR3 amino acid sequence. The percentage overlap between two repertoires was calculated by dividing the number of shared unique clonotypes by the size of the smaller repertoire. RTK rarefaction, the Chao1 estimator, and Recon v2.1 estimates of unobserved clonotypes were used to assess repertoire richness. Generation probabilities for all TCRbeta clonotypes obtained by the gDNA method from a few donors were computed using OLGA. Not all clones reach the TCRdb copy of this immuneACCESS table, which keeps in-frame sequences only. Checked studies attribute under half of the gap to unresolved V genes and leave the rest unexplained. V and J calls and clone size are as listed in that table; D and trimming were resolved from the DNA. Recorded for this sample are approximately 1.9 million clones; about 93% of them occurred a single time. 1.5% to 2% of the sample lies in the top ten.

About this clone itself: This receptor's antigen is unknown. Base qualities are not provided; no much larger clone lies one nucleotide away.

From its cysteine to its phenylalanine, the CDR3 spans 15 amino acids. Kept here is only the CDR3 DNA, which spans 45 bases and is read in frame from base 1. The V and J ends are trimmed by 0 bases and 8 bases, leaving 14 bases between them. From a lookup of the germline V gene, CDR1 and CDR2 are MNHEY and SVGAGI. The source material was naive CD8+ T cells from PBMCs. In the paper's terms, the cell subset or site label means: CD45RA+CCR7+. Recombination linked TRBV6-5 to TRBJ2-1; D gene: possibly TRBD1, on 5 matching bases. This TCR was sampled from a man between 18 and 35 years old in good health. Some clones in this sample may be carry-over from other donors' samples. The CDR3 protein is CASSYSVRIGDEQFF. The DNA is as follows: TGTGCCAGCAGTTACTCGGTTAGGATAGGGGATGAGCAGTTCTTC.